A single sample gave rise to the 12 T cell receptor beta chains below, sequenced in a study of Siglec-9 on CD8 T cells in melanoma. Produced via immunoSEQ multiplex PCR; TCRdb's table is partial and in-frame only. This table holds 36,000 or so clones, 80% to 85% found once. Sequenced input: Siglec-9- CD8+ T cells sorted from blood. The receptors were gathered from a human donor in good health.

The rearrangement joins TRBV18 to TRBJ2-7; D gene ambiguous. Germline CDR1 and CDR2: KGHSH and LQKENI. The CDR3 covers 14 residues. The V end lost 0 bases, the J end lost 1 base, and 7 bases lay between the germline ends. CDR3 residues: CASSPPLKSYEQYF. The CDR3 region has the DNA TGTGCCAGCTCACCACCCCTTAAGTCCTACGAGCAGTACTTC.

The chain recombines TRBV5-6 with TRBJ1-1, with a weak D call TRBD1 (5 bases). V lost 0 bases and J lost 4, with 13 bases in between. From germline, CDR1 is SGHDT and CDR2 YYEEEE. This CDR3 is 15 amino acids long. The CDR3 region has the DNA TGTGCCAGCAGCTTGGCCTCGCGGGGGGGCACTGAAGCTTTCTTT. Translation: CASSLASRGGTEAFF.

This clone was seen once. V usage is TRBV18 and J usage is TRBJ2-3; tentative D call: TRBD1 (6 bases). From germline, CDR1 is KGHSH and CDR2 LQKENI. Trimming stripped 0 bases from V and 0 bases from J, with 13 bases between. This CDR3 spans 17 amino acids. The CDR3: CASSPPKTGASTDTQYF. As DNA, the CDR3 is TGTGCCAGCTCACCACCGAAGACAGGAGCTAGCACAGATACGCAGTATTTT.

The chain couples TRBV9 to TRBJ2-1, with 8 bases fitting TRBD2. Germline loops: CDR1 SGDLS, CDR2 YYNGEE. This CDR3 is built from 16 residues. The V and J ends lost 3 bases and 7 bases, in that order; junction bases with no gene match: 12. The CDR3 is CASSEAGTRSSNEQFF. The DNA for the CDR3 is TGTGCCAGCAGCGAGGCCGGGACTAGAAGTTCAAATGAGCAGTTCTTC.

The chain employs TRBV6-1 and TRBJ1-5; the D is unclear. The CDR3 is made up of 13 amino acids. Germline values: CDR1 MNHNS, CDR2 SASEGT. Trimming pared 2 bases from V and 3 bases from J, leaving 5 bases between. The CDR3 bases are TGTGCCAGCAGTGAATGGTCCAATCAGCCCCAGCATTTT. As protein: CASSEWSNQPQHF.

V gene TRBV27 combines with J gene TRBJ2-7; D is undetermined. The CDR3 is made up of 12 amino acids. Germline CDR1 is MNHEY and CDR2 is SMNVEV (reference sequence). Trimming removed 5 bases at V and 4 bases at J, with 9 bases between. CDR3 coding DNA: TGTGCCAGCAGTGACCCCGGGTACGAGCAGTACTTC. Translated, it gives CASSDPGYEQYF.

The chain has TRBV11-2 and TRBJ2-7; TRBD2 agrees at 11 bases. The germline V gene encodes CDR1 SGHAT and CDR2 FQNNGV. V shed 0 bases, J shed 2 bases, and the junction held 3 bases outside the gene matches. The CDR3 length is 16 residues. CDR3 DNA sequence: TGTGCCAGCAGCTTAGATCTGGGACTAGCGGCCTACGAGCAGTACTTC. Translation: CASSLDLGLAAYEQYF.

The rearrangement joins TRBV14 to TRBJ2-1, with 12 nucleotides matching TRBD2. The CDR3 extends over 15 amino acids. Trimming took 4 bases from V and 8 from J; bases not matched to a gene: 6. The germline V gene encodes CDR1 SGHDN and CDR2 FVKESK. The CDR3: CASSPRLAGVHEQFF. DNA for the CDR3: TGTGCCAGCAGCCCCCGACTAGCGGGAGTCCATGAGCAGTTCTTC. The full variable domain, with the rest looked up from reference TRBV14 and TRBJ2-1, is EAGVTQFPSHSVIEKGQTVTLRCDPISGHDNLYWYRRVMGKEIKFLLHFVKESKQDESGMPNNRFLAERTGGTYSTLKVQPAELEDSGVYFCASSPRLAGVHEQFFGPGTRLTVL.

This clone was seen once. The chain combines TRBV9 with TRBJ2-7, with TRBD2 matching over 8 bases. The ends lost 4 bases at V and 5 bases at J; junction bases unmatched: 8. Germline CDR1 reads SGDLS; CDR2 reads YYNGEE. This CDR3 contains 14 residues. CDR3 nucleotides: TGTGCCAGCAGCCCCCGCTGGCGGGAGGACGAGCAGTACTTC. The encoded protein is CASSPRWREDEQYF.

This chain joins TRBV19 and TRBJ1-5; 9 positions match TRBD1. The V gene's germline CDR1 is LNHDA and CDR2 SQIVND (reference sequence). V dropped 3 bases and J dropped 1; count of bases not matched to a gene: 1. The CDR3 has 15 residues. CDR3 residues: CASSIGTGSNQPQHF. Here the CDR3 DNA reads TGTGCCAGTAGTATTGGGACAGGGAGCAATCAGCCCCAGCATTTT. The full variable domain, with the rest looked up from reference TRBV19 and TRBJ1-5, is DGGITQSPKYLFRKEGQNVTLSCEQNLNHDAMYWYRQDPGQGLRLIYYSQIVNDFQKGDIAEGYSVSREKKESFPLTVTSAQKNPTAFYLCASSIGTGSNQPQHFGDGTRLSIL.

V is TRBV7-9 and J is TRBJ1-4; D not certain. V lost 2 bases to trimming and J lost 8 bases, with 15 bases between them. Per the germline V gene, CDR1 is SEHNR and CDR2 is FQNEAQ (reference sequence). The CDR3 is 15 amino acids. The CDR3 loop is CASSLLSAEEEKLFF. CDR3 DNA sequence: TGTGCCAGCAGCTTACTTTCGGCGGAGGAGGAAAAACTGTTTTTT.

This clone was seen more than once but under ten times. The gene calls are TRBV7-6 and TRBJ1-3; D ambiguous. The length of the CDR3 is 15 residues. V lost 1 base and J lost 0, with 7 bases in between. Germline V lookup: CDR1 SGHVS, CDR2 FNYEAQ. The CDR3 DNA reads TGTGCCAGCAGCTTAGGCTCCGGCTCTGGAAACACCATATATTTT. This gives the protein CASSLGSGSGNTIYF.